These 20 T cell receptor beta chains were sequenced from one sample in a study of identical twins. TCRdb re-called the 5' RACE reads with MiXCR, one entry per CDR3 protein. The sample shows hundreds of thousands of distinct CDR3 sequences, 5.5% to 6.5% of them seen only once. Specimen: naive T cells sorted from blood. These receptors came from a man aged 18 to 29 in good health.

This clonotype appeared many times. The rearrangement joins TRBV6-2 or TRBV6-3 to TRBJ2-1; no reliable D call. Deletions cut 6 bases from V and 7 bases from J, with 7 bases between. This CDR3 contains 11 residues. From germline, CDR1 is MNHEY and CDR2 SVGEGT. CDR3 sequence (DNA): TGTGCCAGCAGCAACGGTAATGAGCAGTTCTTC. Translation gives CASSNGNEQFF.

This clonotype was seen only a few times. The CDR3 loop is CASSHTLSSYNEQFF. The DNA of the CDR3 is TGTGCCAGCAGCCATACACTGAGCTCCTACAATGAGCAGTTCTTC. This sequence joins TRBV7-3 and TRBJ2-1; D is undetermined. Germline CDR1 reads SGHTA; CDR2 reads FQGTGA. The V end lost 5 bases, the J end lost 0 bases, and 11 bases lay between the germline ends. The CDR3 spans 15 residues.

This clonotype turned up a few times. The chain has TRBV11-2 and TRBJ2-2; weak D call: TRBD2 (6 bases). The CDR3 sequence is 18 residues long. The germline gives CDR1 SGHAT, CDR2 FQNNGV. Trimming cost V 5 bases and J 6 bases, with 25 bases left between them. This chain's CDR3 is CASSPTWSGALRAGELFF. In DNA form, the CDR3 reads TGTGCCAGCAGCCCTACGTGGTCGGGAGCGCTCAGGGCCGGGGAGCTGTTTTTT.

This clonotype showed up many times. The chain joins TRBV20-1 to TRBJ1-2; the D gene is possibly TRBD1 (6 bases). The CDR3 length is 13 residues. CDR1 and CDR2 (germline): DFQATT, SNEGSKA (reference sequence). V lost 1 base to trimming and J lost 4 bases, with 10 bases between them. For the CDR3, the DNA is TGCAGTGCTAGAGGGGGACACCTCTATGGCTACACCTTC. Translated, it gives CSARGGHLYGYTF.

CDR3 region: CSARVDGDYSPLHF. CDR3 nucleotide sequence: TGCAGTGCTAGAGTCGACGGGGATTATTCACCCCTCCACTTT. J is TRBJ1-6 and V is TRBV20-1; D gene unclear. The CDR3 contains 14 residues. V shed 1 base and J shed 8 bases, with 12 bases lying between them. The V gene's germline CDR1 is DFQATT and CDR2 SNEGSKA (reference sequence).

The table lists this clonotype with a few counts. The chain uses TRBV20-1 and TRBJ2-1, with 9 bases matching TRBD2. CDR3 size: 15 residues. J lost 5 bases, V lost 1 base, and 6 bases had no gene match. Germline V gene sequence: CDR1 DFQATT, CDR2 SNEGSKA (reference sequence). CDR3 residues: CSARVVSGSHNEQFF. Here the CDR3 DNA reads TGCAGTGCTAGAGTTGTTAGCGGGAGCCACAATGAGCAGTTCTTC.

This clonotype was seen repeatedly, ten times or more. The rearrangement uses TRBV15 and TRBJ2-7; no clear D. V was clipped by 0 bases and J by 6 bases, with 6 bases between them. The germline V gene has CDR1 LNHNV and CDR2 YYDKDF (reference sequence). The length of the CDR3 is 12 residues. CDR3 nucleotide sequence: TGTGCCACCAGCAGAGATCTGGGCGAGCAGTACGTC. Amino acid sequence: CATSRDLGEQYV.

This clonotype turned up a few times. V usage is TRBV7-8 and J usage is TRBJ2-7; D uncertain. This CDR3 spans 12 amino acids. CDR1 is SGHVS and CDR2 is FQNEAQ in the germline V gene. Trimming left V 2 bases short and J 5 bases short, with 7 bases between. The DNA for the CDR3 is TGTGCCAGCAGCTTAAGGCATCACGAGCAGTACTTC. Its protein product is CASSLRHHEQYF.

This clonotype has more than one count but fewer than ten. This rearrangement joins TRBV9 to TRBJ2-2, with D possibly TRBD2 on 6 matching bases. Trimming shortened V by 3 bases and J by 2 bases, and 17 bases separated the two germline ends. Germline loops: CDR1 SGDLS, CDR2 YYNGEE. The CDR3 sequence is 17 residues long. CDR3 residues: CASSEGGAGKNTGELFF. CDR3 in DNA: TGTGCCAGCAGCGAGGGCGGGGCAGGGAAAAACACCGGGGAGCTGTTTTTT.

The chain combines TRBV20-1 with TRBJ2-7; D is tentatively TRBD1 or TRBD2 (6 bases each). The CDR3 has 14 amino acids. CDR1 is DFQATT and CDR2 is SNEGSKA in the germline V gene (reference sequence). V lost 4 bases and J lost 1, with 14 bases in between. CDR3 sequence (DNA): TGCAGTGCTACGGGGGCAGGGATTTCCTACGAGCAGTACTTC. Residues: CSATGAGISYEQYF.

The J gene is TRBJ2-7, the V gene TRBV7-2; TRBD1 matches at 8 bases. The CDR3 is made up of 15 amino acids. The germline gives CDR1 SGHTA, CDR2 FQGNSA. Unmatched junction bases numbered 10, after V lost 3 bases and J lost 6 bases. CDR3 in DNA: TGTGCCAGCAGCTTTACATCGGACAGGGTTGGCGAGCAGTACGTC. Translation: CASSFTSDRVGEQYV.

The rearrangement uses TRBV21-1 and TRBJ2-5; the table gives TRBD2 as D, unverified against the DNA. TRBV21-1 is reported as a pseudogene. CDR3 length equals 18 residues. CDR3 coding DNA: TGTGCCAGCCAGGGCGGACTAGCGGTTCCCCCCACCCAAGAGACCCAGTACTTC. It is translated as CASQGGLAVPPTQETQYF.

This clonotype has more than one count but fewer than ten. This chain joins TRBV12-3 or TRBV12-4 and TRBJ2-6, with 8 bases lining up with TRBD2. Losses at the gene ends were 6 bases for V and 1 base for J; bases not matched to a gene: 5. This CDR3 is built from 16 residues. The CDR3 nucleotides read TGTGCCAGCAGGGGGGGACTAGTTTCTGGGGCCAACGTCCTGACTTTC. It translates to CASRGGLVSGANVLTF.

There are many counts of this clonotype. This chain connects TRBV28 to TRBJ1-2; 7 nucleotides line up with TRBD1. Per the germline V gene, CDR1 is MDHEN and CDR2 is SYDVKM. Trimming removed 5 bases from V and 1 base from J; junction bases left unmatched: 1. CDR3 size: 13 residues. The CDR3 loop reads CASSRDSNYGYTF. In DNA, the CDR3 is TGTGCCAGCAGTCGGGACAGTAACTATGGCTACACCTTC.

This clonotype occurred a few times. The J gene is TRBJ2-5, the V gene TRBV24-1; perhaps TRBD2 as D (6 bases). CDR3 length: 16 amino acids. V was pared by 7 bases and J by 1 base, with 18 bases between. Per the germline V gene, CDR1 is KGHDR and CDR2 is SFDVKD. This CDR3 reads CATRTPEDYLQETQYF. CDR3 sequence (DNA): TGTGCCACCAGGACCCCCGAGGACTACCTCCAAGAGACCCAGTACTTC.

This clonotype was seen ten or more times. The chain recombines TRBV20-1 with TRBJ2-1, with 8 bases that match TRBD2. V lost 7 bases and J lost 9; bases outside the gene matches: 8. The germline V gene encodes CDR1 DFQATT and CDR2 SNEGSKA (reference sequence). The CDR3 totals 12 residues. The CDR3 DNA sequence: TGCAGTGTAGACGGGAGGGCCATTGAGCAGTTCTTC. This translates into CSVDGRAIEQFF.

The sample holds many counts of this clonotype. For the CDR3, the DNA is TGCAGTGCTAGAGGGTCTGGGACTACGGGAACCGGGGAGCTGTTTTTT. Translated: CSARGSGTTGTGELFF. The chain employs TRBV20-1 and TRBJ2-2, with TRBD2 matching over 7 bases. V shed 1 base, J shed 5 bases, and the junction held 10 bases outside the gene matches. The CDR3 loop spans 16 amino acids. Germline CDR1 reads DFQATT; CDR2 reads SNEGSKA (reference sequence).

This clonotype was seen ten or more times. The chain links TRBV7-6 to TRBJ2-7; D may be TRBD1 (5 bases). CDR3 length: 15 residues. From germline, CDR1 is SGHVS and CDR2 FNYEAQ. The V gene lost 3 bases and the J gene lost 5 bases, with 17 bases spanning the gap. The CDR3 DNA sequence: TGTGCCAGCAGCTTGGCCCAGGGTGGGTATGACGAGCAGTACTTC. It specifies CASSLAQGGYDEQYF. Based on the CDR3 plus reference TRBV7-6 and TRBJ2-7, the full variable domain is GAGVSQSPRYKVTKRGQDVALRCDPISGHVSLYWYRQALGQGPEFLTYFNYEAQQDKSGLPNDRFSAERPEGSISTLTIQRTEQRDSAMYRCASSLAQGGYDEQYFGPGTRLTVT.

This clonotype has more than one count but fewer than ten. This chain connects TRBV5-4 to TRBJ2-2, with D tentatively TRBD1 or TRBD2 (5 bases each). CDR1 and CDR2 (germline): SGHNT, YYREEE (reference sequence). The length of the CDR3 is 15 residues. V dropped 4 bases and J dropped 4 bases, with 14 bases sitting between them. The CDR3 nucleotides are TGTGCCAGCAGCCCCCCGGGACCATCCACCGGGGAGCTGTTTTTT. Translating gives CASSPPGPSTGELFF.

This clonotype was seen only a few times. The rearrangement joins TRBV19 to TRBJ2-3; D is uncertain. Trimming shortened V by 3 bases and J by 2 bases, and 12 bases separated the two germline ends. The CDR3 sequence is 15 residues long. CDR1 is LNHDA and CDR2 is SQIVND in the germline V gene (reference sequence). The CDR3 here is CASSMLAAYTDTQYF. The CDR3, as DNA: TGTGCCAGTAGTATGCTTGCGGCCTACACAGATACGCAGTATTTT.